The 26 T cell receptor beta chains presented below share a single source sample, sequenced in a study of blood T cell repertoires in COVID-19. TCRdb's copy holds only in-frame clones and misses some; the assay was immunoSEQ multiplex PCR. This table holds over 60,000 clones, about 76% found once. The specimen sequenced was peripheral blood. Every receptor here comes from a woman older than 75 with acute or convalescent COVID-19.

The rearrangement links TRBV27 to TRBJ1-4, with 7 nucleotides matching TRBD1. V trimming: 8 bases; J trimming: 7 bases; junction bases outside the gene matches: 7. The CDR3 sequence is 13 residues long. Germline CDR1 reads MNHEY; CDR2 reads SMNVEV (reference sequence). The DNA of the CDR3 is TGTGCCAGCCGAGGGCAGGGGGTTGAAAAACTGTTTTTT. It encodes CASRGQGVEKLFF.

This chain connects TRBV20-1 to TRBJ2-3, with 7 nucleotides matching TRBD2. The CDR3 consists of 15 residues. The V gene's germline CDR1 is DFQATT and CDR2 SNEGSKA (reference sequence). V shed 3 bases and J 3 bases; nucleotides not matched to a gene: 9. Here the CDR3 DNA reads TGCAGTGCTAGTCCCCTGGAGGGAGGGACAGATACGCAGTATTTT. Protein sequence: CSASPLEGGTDTQYF.

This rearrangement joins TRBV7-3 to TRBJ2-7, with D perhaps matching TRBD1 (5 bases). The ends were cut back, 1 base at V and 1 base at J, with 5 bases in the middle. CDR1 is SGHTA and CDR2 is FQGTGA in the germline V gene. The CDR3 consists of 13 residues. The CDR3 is CASSLRQSYEQYF. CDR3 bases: TGTGCCAGCAGCTTAAGACAGTCCTACGAGCAGTACTTC. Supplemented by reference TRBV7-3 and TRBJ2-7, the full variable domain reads GAGVSQTPSNKVTEKGKYVELRCDPISGHTALYWYRQSLGQGPEFLIYFQGTGAADDSGLPNDRFFAVRPEGSVSTLKIQRTERGDSAVYLCASSLRQSYEQYFGPGTRLTVT.

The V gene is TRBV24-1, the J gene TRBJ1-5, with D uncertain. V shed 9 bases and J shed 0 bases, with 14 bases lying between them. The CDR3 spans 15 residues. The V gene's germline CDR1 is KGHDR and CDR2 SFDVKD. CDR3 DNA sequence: TGTGCCACCCAAGGGAGGGAACATAGCAATCAGCCCCAGCATTTT. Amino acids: CATQGREHSNQPQHF.

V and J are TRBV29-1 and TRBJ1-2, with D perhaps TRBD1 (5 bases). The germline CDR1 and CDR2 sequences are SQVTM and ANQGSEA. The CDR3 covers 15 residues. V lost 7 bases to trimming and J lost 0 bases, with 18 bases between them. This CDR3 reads CSALTNRITNYGYTF. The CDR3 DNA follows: TGCAGCGCTCTAACCAACAGGATTACTAACTATGGCTACACCTTC.

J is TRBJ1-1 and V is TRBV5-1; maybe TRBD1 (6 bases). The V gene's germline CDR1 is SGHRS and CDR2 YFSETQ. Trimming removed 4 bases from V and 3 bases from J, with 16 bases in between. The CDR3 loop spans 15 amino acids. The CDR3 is CASSPQAGVDTEAFF. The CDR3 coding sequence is TGCGCCAGCAGCCCGCAGGCAGGGGTGGACACTGAAGCTTTCTTT.

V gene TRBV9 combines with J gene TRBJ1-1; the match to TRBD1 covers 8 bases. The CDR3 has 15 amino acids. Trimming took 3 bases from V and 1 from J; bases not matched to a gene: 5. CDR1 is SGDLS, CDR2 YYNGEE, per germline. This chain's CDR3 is CASSGTGTGNTEAFF. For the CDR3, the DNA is TGTGCCAGCAGCGGCACCGGGACAGGGAACACTGAAGCTTTCTTT.

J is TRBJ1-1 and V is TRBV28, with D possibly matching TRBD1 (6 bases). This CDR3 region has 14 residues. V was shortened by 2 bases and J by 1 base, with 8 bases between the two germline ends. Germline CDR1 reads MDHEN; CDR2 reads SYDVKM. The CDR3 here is CASSLRGTNTEAFF. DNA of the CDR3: TGTGCCAGCAGTTTAAGGGGGACGAACACTGAAGCTTTCTTT.

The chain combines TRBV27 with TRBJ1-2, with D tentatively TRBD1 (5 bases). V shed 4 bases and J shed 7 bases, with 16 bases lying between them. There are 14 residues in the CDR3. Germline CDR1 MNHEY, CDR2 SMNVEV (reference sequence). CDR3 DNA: TGTGCCAGCAGTTCAGGGCCCCCATGGGGTGGCTACACCTTC. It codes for CASSSGPPWGGYTF.

CDR3 sequence: CASSLTNVAKNIQYF. In DNA, the CDR3 is TGCGCCAGCAGCTTGACTAACGTAGCCAAAAACATTCAGTACTTC. This rearrangement joins TRBV5-1 to TRBJ2-4; D remains ambiguous. Germline V lookup: CDR1 SGHRS, CDR2 YFSETQ. The V gene lost 1 base and the J gene lost 0 bases, with 8 bases spanning the gap. The CDR3 spans 15 residues.

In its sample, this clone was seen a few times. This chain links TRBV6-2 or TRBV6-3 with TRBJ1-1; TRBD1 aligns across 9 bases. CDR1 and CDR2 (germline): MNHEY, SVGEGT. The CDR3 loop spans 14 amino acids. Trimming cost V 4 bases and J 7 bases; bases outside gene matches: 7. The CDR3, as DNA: TGTGCCAGCAGTTCCAAGGGACAGGGTGGTGAAGCTTTCTTT. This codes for CASSSKGQGGEAFF.

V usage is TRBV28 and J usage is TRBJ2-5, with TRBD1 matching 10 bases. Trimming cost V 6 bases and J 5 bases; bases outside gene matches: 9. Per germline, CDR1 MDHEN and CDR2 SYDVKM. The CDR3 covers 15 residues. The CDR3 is CASSTRQGAGETQYF. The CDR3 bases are TGTGCCAGCAGCACTCGACAGGGGGCGGGGGAGACCCAGTACTTC.

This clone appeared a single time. This chain's CDR3 is CASTVYGGYEQYF. CDR3 coding DNA: TGTGCCAGCACTGTATATGGGGGGTACGAGCAGTACTTC. The V call is TRBV12-3 or TRBV12-4, the J call TRBJ2-7; weak D call: TRBD2 (6 bases). Trimming pared 7 bases from V and 4 bases from J, leaving 14 bases between. The CDR3 consists of 13 residues.

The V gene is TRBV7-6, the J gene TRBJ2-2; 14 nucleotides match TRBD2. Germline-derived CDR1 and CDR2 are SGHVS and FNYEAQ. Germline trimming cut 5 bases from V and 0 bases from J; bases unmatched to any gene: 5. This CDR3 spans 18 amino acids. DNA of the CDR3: TGTGCCAGCAGCAATCCGGGACTAGCGGGAGCGAACACCGGGGAGCTGTTTTTT. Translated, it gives CASSNPGLAGANTGELFF.

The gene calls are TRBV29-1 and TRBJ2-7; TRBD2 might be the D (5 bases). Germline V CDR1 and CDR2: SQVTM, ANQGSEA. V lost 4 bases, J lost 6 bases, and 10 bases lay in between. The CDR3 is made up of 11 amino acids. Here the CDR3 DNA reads TGCAGCGTTGTCCGGGGAAGCGAGCAGTACTTC. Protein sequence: CSVVRGSEQYF.

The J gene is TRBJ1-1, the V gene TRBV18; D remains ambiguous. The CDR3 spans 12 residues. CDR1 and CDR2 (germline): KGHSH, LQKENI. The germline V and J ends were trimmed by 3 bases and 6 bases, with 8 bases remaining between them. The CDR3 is CASSPVRAEAFF. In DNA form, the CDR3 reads TGTGCCAGCTCACCGGTCCGGGCTGAAGCTTTCTTT.

CDR3 loop: CAPLSGTGTEKLFF. The DNA for the CDR3 is TGCGCCCCCCTGTCTGGGACAGGAACTGAAAAACTGTTTTTT. This chain joins TRBV23-1 and TRBJ1-4; TRBD1 matches 8 bases. TRBV23-1 carries the ORF label, with uncertain function. With 11 bases clipped from V and 7 bases from J, the junction kept 12 bases outside the gene matches. The CDR3 is made up of 14 amino acids.

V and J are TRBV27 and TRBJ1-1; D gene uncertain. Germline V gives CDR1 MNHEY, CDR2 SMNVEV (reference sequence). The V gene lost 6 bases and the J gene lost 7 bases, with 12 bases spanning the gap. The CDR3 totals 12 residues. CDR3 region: CASSRRQSEAFF. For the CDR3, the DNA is TGTGCCAGCAGCCGAAGACAAAGTGAAGCTTTCTTT.

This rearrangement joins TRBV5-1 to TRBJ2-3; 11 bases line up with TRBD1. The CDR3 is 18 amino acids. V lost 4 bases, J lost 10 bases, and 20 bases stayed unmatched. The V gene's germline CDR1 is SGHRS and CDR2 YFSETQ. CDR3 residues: CASSDPLGTGGVRGAQYF. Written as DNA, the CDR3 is TGCGCCAGCAGCGATCCCCTTGGGACAGGGGGGGTGAGAGGGGCGCAGTATTTT. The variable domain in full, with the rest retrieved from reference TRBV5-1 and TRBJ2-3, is KAGVTQTPRYLIKTRGQQVTLSCSPISGHRSVSWYQQTPGQGLQFLFEYFSETQRNKGNFPGRFSGRQFSNSRSEMNVSTLELGDSALYLCASSDPLGTGGVRGAQYFGPGTRLTVL.

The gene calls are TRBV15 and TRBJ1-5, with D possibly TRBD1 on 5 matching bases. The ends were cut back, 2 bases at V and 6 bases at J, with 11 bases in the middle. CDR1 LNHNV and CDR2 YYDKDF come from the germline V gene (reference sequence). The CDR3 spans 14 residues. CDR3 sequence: CATSRTRGVQPQHF. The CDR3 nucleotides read TGTGCCACCAGCAGAACGCGGGGGGTTCAGCCCCAGCATTTT.

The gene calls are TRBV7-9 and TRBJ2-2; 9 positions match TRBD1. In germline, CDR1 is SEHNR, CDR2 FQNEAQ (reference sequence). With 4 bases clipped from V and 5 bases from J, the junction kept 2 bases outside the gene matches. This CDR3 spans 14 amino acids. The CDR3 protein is CASSWTGATGELFF. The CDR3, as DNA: TGTGCCAGCAGCTGGACAGGGGCAACCGGGGAGCTGTTTTTT.

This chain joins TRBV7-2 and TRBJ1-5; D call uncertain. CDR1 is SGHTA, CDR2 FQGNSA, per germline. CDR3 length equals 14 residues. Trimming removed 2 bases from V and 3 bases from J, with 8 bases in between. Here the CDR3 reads CASSLLFNNQPQHF. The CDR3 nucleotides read TGTGCCAGCAGCTTACTTTTTAACAATCAGCCCCAGCATTTT.

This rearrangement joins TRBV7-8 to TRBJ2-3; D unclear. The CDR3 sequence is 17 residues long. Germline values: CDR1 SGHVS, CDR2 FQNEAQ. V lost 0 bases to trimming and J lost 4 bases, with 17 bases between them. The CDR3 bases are TGTGCCAGCAGCTTAGCAAGCCTTAATCATGTGGCAGATACGCAGTATTTT. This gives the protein CASSLASLNHVADTQYF.

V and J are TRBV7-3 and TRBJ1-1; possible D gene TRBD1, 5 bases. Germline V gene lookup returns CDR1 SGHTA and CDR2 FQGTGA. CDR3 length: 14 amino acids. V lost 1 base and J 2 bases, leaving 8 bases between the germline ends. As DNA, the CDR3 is TGTGCCAGCAGCTTAATGGGACTAAACACTGAAGCTTTCTTT. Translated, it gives CASSLMGLNTEAFF.

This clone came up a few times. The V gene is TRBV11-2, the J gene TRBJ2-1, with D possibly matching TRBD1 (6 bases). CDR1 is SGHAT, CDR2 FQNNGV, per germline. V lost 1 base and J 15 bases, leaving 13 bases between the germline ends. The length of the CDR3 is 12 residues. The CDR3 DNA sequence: TGTGCCAGCAGCTTAGGCCCAGGGGCATTGTTCTTC. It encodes CASSLGPGALFF.

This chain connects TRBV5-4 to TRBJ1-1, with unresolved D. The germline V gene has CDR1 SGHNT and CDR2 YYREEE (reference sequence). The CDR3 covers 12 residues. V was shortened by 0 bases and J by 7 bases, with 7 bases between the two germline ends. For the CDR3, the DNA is TGTGCCAGCAGCTTGGGGGAGGGTGAAGCTTTCTTT. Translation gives CASSLGEGEAFF.